A selection of T cell receptor beta chains follows, all from one sample in a study of blood T cell repertoires in COVID-19. The assay was immunoSEQ multiplex PCR, and TCRdb's table has in-frame clones only and misses some. The table has 200,000 to 300,000 clones, 75% to 90% seen once; the top ten hold around 27%. Sequences were obtained from peripheral blood. The source of these receptors is a man aged 40-49 years with acute or convalescent COVID-19. The CDR3 runs from the conserved cysteine through the conserved F or W. The order of the fields is V gene, D gene, J gene, clone size, CDR3 protein, CDR3 DNA. A D gene is named only where the DNA matches it firmly. Some rows mark clone size as missing; the rest say once, few, many or name a class of expanded clone.

v_call: TRBV30
d_call: .
j_call: TRBJ2-1
clone_size: many
cdr3_aa: CAWSVYGSSYNEQFF
cdr3_nt: TGTGCCTGGAGTGTTTACGGGAGTTCCTACAATGAGCAGTTCTTC

v_call: TRBV10-3
d_call: TRBD1
j_call: TRBJ2-7
clone_size: .
cdr3_aa: CAISESRTGGDYEQYF
cdr3_nt: TGTGCCATCAGTGAGTCCCGGACAGGGGGTGATTACGAGCAGTACTTC

v_call: TRBV2
d_call: .
j_call: TRBJ1-4
clone_size: .
cdr3_aa: CASNRRLNEKLFF
cdr3_nt: TGTGCCAGCAACCGCAGACTTAATGAAAAACTGTTTTTT

v_call: TRBV20-1
d_call: .
j_call: TRBJ2-1
clone_size: .
cdr3_aa: CSASSGASSYNEQFF
cdr3_nt: TGCAGTGCCAGTAGCGGTGCCAGCTCCTACAATGAGCAGTTCTTC

v_call: TRBV29-1
d_call: .
j_call: TRBJ1-5
clone_size: .
cdr3_aa: CSVVWGGNQPQHF
cdr3_nt: TGCAGCGTTGTTTGGGGGGGTAACCAGCCCCAGCATTTT

v_call: TRBV11-2
d_call: .
j_call: TRBJ2-7
clone_size: few
cdr3_aa: CASSLVPLGSTYEQYF
cdr3_nt: TGTGCCAGCAGCTTAGTCCCTCTCGGGAGTACCTACGAGCAGTACTTC

v_call: TRBV9
d_call: TRBD2
j_call: TRBJ2-7
clone_size: .
cdr3_aa: CASSVDAGGPSYEQYF
cdr3_nt: TGTGCCAGCAGCGTAGACGCGGGAGGGCCTTCCTACGAGCAGTACTTC

v_call: TRBV3-1/TRBV3-2
d_call: .
j_call: TRBJ2-4
clone_size: .
cdr3_aa: CASSQDWTLAKNIQYF
cdr3_nt: TGTGCCAGCAGCCAAGATTGGACTCTAGCCAAAAACATTCAGTACTTC

v_call: TRBV6-5
d_call: .
j_call: TRBJ1-5
clone_size: .
cdr3_aa: CASSRAGVGAQPQHF
cdr3_nt: TGTGCCAGCAGTCGGGCGGGGGTCGGAGCCCAGCCCCAGCATTTT

v_call: TRBV5-6
d_call: TRBD2
j_call: TRBJ2-7
clone_size: .
cdr3_aa: CASSLAWGTAGSYEQYF
cdr3_nt: TGTGCCAGCAGCTTGGCCTGGGGTACAGCGGGAAGTTACGAGCAGTACTTC

v_call: TRBV5-4
d_call: TRBD2
j_call: TRBJ2-7
clone_size: .
cdr3_aa: CASSGKASGSYEQYF
cdr3_nt: TGTGCCAGCAGCGGGAAAGCTAGCGGGTCCTACGAGCAGTACTTC

v_call: TRBV7-2
d_call: TRBD1
j_call: TRBJ2-7
clone_size: .
cdr3_aa: CASSSRTGVPYEQYF
cdr3_nt: TGTGCCAGCAGCTCTCGGACAGGGGTCCCCTACGAGCAGTACTTC

v_call: TRBV19
d_call: TRBD2
j_call: TRBJ2-1
clone_size: .
cdr3_aa: CASMGLAGVNEQFF
cdr3_nt: TGTGCCAGTATGGGACTAGCGGGAGTCAATGAGCAGTTCTTC

v_call: TRBV18
d_call: TRBD1
j_call: TRBJ2-1
clone_size: few
cdr3_aa: CASSRTGTIIRSYNEQFF
cdr3_nt: TGTGCCAGCTCACGGACAGGGACCATTATCCGCTCCTACAATGAGCAGTTCTTC

v_call: TRBV12-3/TRBV12-4
d_call: .
j_call: TRBJ1-6
clone_size: .
cdr3_aa: CASSLSGSPLHF
cdr3_nt: TGTGCCAGCAGTTTATCGGGTTCACCCCTCCACTTT

v_call: TRBV11-2
d_call: .
j_call: TRBJ1-2
clone_size: .
cdr3_aa: CASSQRTPNYGYTF
cdr3_nt: TGTGCCAGCAGCCAAAGGACACCGAACTATGGCTACACCTTC

v_call: TRBV5-3
d_call: TRBD2
j_call: TRBJ2-7
clone_size: .
cdr3_aa: CARSLARLAGDHEQYF
cdr3_nt: TGTGCCAGAAGCCTGGCGAGACTAGCGGGAGACCACGAGCAGTACTTC

v_call: TRBV9
d_call: .
j_call: TRBJ1-1
clone_size: .
cdr3_aa: CASSVEGHPRTEAFF
cdr3_nt: TGTGCCAGCAGCGTAGAAGGACACCCCCGCACTGAAGCTTTCTTT

v_call: TRBV7-8
d_call: .
j_call: TRBJ1-1
clone_size: .
cdr3_aa: CASSPSRDNRGAFF
cdr3_nt: TGTGCCAGCAGCCCATCCCGGGACAATCGTGGAGCTTTCTTT

v_call: TRBV5-5
d_call: TRBD1
j_call: TRBJ1-1
clone_size: few
cdr3_aa: CASSWGTGGYRTEAFF
cdr3_nt: TGTGCCAGCAGCTGGGGGACAGGGGGCTATAGGACTGAAGCTTTCTTT

v_call: TRBV7-8
d_call: TRBD1
j_call: TRBJ1-2
clone_size: once
cdr3_aa: CASSITGEGYGYTF
cdr3_nt: TGTGCCAGCAGCATAACAGGGGAAGGCTATGGCTACACCTTC

v_call: TRBV19
d_call: .
j_call: TRBJ1-2
clone_size: .
cdr3_aa: CASGQIDGYTF
cdr3_nt: TGTGCCAGTGGACAGATTGATGGCTACACCTTC